This section outlines one T cell receptor (beta chain) sequence together with its context. Naive CD8 cells comprised CD45RO-negative, CCR7-positively selected cells, excluding terminally differentiated effector memory CD45RA+ cells. The study drew all its donors from Caucasian adults living in Nashville, Tennessee. Looked up from germline, CDR1 is MNHNY and CDR2 is SVGAGI (reference sequence). The V and J ends lost 5 bases and 7 bases respectively, with 12 bases between them. The CDR3 covers 13 residues. The data belong to a study of shared clonotypes between healthy human individuals. Whole-study context: Donors, aged 18 to 49, were a couple of women and a few men. There were three CD4 naive, three CD4 memory, two CD8 naive and one CD8 memory plates per donor.

Deep was the level at which the assay was run. TCRdb's copy holds only in-frame clones and misses some; the assay was immunoSEQ multiplex PCR. Of about 2.2 million clones listed, over 85% are singletons. The V and J genes are TRBV6-6 and TRBJ1-5; the D gene is possibly TRBD1 (5 bases). The specimen sequenced was naive CD8+ T cells from PBMCs. The receptor's source is a young man in good health. Some clones in this sample may be carry-over from other donors' samples. CDR3 amino acids: CASSHPGYQPQHF. In DNA, the CDR3 is TGTGCCAGCAGTCACCCAGGGTACCAGCCCCAGCATTTT.